This T cell receptor beta chain comes out of a study of blood T cell repertoires in COVID-19. About the research overall: Sites in the United States, Italy and Spain provided acute and convalescent COVID-19 samples. Sources were T cells, B-cell-depleted T cells, or PBMCs; the material itself was cDNA or gDNA.

This clone was seen just once. Original data processing: Reference gene primer amplification gave estimated nucleated cell counts. Method: immunoSEQ multiplex PCR; TCRdb's copy keeps in-frame clones and lacks some. The V and J calls and clone size are taken from that table; D and trimming were inferred from the DNA. The table lists about 49,000 clones, approximately 85% of them singletons. The specimen was peripheral blood. This TCR came from a human donor in a cohort sampled during active COVID-19.

The CDR3 region is CASSPLAAPQETQYF. The CDR3 DNA reads TGTGCCAGCTCACCACTAGCGGCTCCTCAAGAGACCCAGTACTTC. The chain couples TRBV18 to TRBJ2-5, with D perhaps TRBD2 (6 bases). With 1 base removed from V and 2 bases from J, the gap between germline ends came to 11 bases. This CDR3 is 15 amino acids long. Germline assignment: CDR1 KGHSH and CDR2 LQKENI.